The entry below gives a single T cell receptor beta chain sequence along with its context. The antigen is undetermined. A junction boundary mismatches the germline segment, possibly from a read error. This specimen belongs to a study of T cells in Graves' hyperthyroidism and ophthalmopathy. Whole-study findings and limits: Most thyroid clonotypes expanded above 0.001 were also detected in blood.

This CDR3 comprises 14 residues. CDR1 is SNHLY, CDR2 FYNNEI, per germline. Patients were excluded because of uncontrolled infection, other autoimmune disease, pregnancy or lactation. The PBMCs had their origin in roughly 9.4 ml of fresh peripheral blood. The TCR beta CDR3 regions underwent amplification using RNA transcripts as the source. Primed by the HTBI set, a first-round RT-PCR was run on the TCR CDR3. One entry per CDR3 protein, called by TCRdb with MiXCR from the multiplex PCR reads. The data contain around 600,000 distinct CDR3 sequences, 14% of them singletons. This receptor was taken from a woman in her forties or fifties with Graves' ophthalmopathy. The sequenced sample consisted of blood. V usage is TRBV2 and J usage is TRBJ1-6; 8 bases are a match to TRBD1. This chain's CDR3 is CASTSGQVNSPFHF. The CDR3 nucleotides are TGTGCCAGCACATCGGGACAGGTGAATTCACCCTTCCACTTT. The full variable domain, completed using reference TRBV2 and TRBJ1-6, is EPEVTQTPSHQVTQMGQEVILRCVPISNHLYFYWYRQILGQKVEFLVSFYNNEISEKSEIFDDQFSVERPDGSNFTLKIRSTKLEDSAMYFCASTSGQVNSPFHFGNGTRLTVT.